The 2 T cell receptor beta chains listed next were all sequenced from one sample in a study of follicular helper T cells after annual influenza vaccination (dated by TCRdb to the late 2010s). The meaning of the sample's time point label: 2015-2016 season, pre-vaccination. Library method: the immunoSEQ multiplex PCR assay. The table was pulled from immuneACCESS by TCRdb, which kept in-frame rearrangements only. Such tables lose some clones; where checked, under half of the loss comes from unresolved V genes, and the rest has no known cause. Counted in this sample were some 9,000 clones; roughly 90% of them appeared once. 0.45% to 0.5% of the sample goes to the ten largest clones. Sequencing was performed on CXCR5+ CD38- circulating T follicular helper cells from blood, taken on the day of influenza vaccination. The cell subset or site tag for this specimen amounts to: circulating Tfh, non-naive CD4+CXCR5+PD-1+ (ICOS+CD38+ or ICOS-CD38-). All receptors come from an adult who received the influenza vaccine.

V is TRBV7-2 and J is TRBJ2-1; 14 positions agree with TRBD2. CDR1 is SGHTA, CDR2 FQGNSA, per germline. The V segment lost 5 bases and the J segment 7 bases; nucleotides outside the gene matches: 7. This CDR3 spans 16 amino acids. DNA of the CDR3: TGTGCCAGCAGCCTGACTAGCGGGGGGGAGGTTAATGAGCAGTTCTTC. It yields the protein CASSLTSGGEVNEQFF.

V and J are TRBV5-1 and TRBJ1-1, with 8 bases matching TRBD1. The CDR3 contains 13 residues. Germline V gives CDR1 SGHRS, CDR2 YFSETQ. Germline trimming cut 4 bases from V and 5 bases from J; bases unmatched to any gene: 4. The CDR3 loop reads CASSTDRDTEAFF. The CDR3 DNA is TGCGCCAGCAGCACGGACAGGGATACTGAAGCTTTCTTT.